The rows below give T cell receptor beta chains drawn from one sample of a study of CD8+ T cells in alopecia areata. The method was immunoSEQ multiplex PCR; TCRdb's version includes in-frame clones alone and lacks a portion of them. This sample has a few hundred thousand clones, with about two fifths found just once. The input for sequencing was CD4+ T cells sorted from blood, taken between weeks 30 and 35, from a patient treated with tofacitinib. All receptors come from a human donor with alopecia areata. Each CDR3 is given with its conserved first and last residue. The order of the fields is clone size, CDR3 length, V gene, D gene, J gene, CDR3 DNA, CDR3 protein. The D gene is left open where the match is weak. Only part of the rows carry a size: once, few, many, or a class if the clone is expanded.

few,12,TRBV6-6,-,TRBJ2-1,TGTGCCAGCAGTTATCAATACAATGAGCAGTTCTTC,CASSYQYNEQFF
-,13,TRBV11-2,-,TRBJ2-7,TGTGCCAGCAGCTTAGCCCCAGGGGACGAGCAGTACTTC,CASSLAPGDEQYF
few,15,TRBV27,-,TRBJ2-7,TGTGCCAGCAAATTTACTACCGACAGAGTTTACGAGCAGTACTTC,CASKFTTDRVYEQYF
-,15,TRBV23-1,TRBD2,TRBJ2-1,TGCGCCAGCAGTCGTTCACTAGCGGGGTACAATGAGCAGTTCTTC,CASSRSLAGYNEQFF
few,16,TRBV7-2,TRBD2,TRBJ2-1,TGTGCCAGCAGCCCACATGGGACTAGCGGGATGGATGAGCAGTTCTTC,CASSPHGTSGMDEQFF
few,17,TRBV18,TRBD1,TRBJ2-6,TGTGCCAGCTCCCCCGGGACAGAGAGCTCTGGGGCCAACGTCCTGACTTTC,CASSPGTESSGANVLTF
few,11,TRBV29-1,-,TRBJ2-7,TGCAGCGCTAGGCAGGGCCAGCAGCAGTACTTC,CSARQGQQQYF
-,14,TRBV7-9,TRBD1,TRBJ2-1,TGTGCCAGCAGCTTGGGACAGGGGACCAATGAGCAGTTCTTC,CASSLGQGTNEQFF
few,15,TRBV6-5,-,TRBJ2-7,TGTGCCAGCAGTTACACGCTGGACAGCTCCTACGAGCAGTACTTC,CASSYTLDSSYEQYF
few,12,TRBV5-4,-,TRBJ1-2,TGTGCCAGCTCGGAGAGGGGGTATGGCTACACCTTC,CASSERGYGYTF
few,14,TRBV4-1,TRBD1,TRBJ2-7,TGCGCCAGCAGCCAACGGGACAGGGGCTACGAGCAGTACTTC,CASSQRDRGYEQYF
few,13,TRBV29-1,-,TRBJ2-3,TGCAGCGTGGGGGGCCGGGAACGGATGGCGCAGTATTTT,CSVGGRERMAQYF
once,11,TRBV29-1,-,TRBJ1-1,TGCAGCGTTGCGGGGAGCACTGAAGCTTTCTTT,CSVAGSTEAFF
-,13,TRBV29-1,TRBD1,TRBJ1-4,TGCAGCTCTGGGACAGGGGAAGGAGAAAAACTGTTTTTT,CSSGTGEGEKLFF
-,14,TRBV9,-,TRBJ2-3,TGTGCCAGCAGCTCGCAGGGTCCCCCAGATACGCAGTATTTT,CASSSQGPPDTQYF
-,15,TRBV4-1,TRBD1,TRBJ2-7,TGCGCCAGCAGCCAATCGGGACAGCGAACGTACGAGCAGTACTTC,CASSQSGQRTYEQYF